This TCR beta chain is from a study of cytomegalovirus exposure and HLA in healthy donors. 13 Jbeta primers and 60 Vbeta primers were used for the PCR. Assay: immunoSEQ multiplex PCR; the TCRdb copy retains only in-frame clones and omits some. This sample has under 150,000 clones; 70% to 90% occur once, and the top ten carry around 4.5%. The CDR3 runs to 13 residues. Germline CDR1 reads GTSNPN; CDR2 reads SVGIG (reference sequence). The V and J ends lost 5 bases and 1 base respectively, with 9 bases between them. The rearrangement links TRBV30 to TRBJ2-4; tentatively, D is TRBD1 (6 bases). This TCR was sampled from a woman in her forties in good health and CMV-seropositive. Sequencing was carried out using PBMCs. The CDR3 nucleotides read TGTGCCTGGGGGGGCGAGGCCAAAAACATTCAGTACTTC. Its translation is CAWGGEAKNIQYF.